Listed below are T cell receptor beta chains from one sample, sequenced in a study of OX40 agonist ivuxolimab in advanced cancers. The repertoire was sequenced with immunoSEQ multiplex PCR; TCRdb's copy has only in-frame clones and lacks some. This table has tens of thousands of clones, 74% appearing once. Sequenced here: CD4+ or CD8+ T cells sorted from blood, sampled in a trial of the OX40 agonist ivuxolimab. These receptors were taken from an adult with an advanced solid tumor such as melanoma, head and neck, liver or kidney cancer. CDR3s include the opening cysteine and the closing phenylalanine or tryptophan. The D gene is left open where the match is weak. Some rows have no size entry. The others give once, few or many, or a class for an expanded clone.

V: TRBV20-1; D: TRBD1; size: .; J: TRBJ2-7; CDR3: CSPGQGYEQYF; DNA: TGCAGCCCGGGACAGGGTTACGAGCAGTACTTC
V: TRBV5-8; D: .; size: .; J: TRBJ2-6; CDR3: CASGVSPTQSRANVLTF; DNA: TGTGCCAGCGGGGTTAGTCCCACACAAAGTCGGGCCAACGTCCTGACTTTC
V: TRBV6-5; D: .; size: .; J: TRBJ1-2; CDR3: CASSYGGGGYGYTF; DNA: TGTGCCAGCAGTTACGGGGGGGGCGGCTATGGCTACACCTTC
V: TRBV7-2; D: .; size: .; J: TRBJ2-3; CDR3: CASSLRDVSDTQYF; DNA: TGTGCCAGCAGCTTGAGGGACGTTTCCGATACGCAGTATTTT
V: TRBV2; D: TRBD1; size: .; J: TRBJ1-1; CDR3: CASSEALDRLGNTEAFF; DNA: TGTGCCAGCAGTGAAGCCCTGGACAGGTTGGGGAACACTGAAGCTTTCTTT
V: TRBV2; D: .; size: .; J: TRBJ1-6; CDR3: CASRPGARDNSPLHF; DNA: TGTGCCAGCAGGCCGGGGGCGCGGGATAATTCACCCCTCCACTTT
V: TRBV4-2; D: TRBD1; size: once; J: TRBJ1-2; CDR3: CASSQPKQGQGGDNYGYTF; DNA: TGTGCCAGCAGCCAACCAAAACAGGGACAGGGGGGAGATAACTATGGCTACACCTTC
V: TRBV6-1; D: TRBD1; size: .; J: TRBJ2-7; CDR3: CASMPGQGNYEQYF; DNA: TGTGCCAGCATGCCGGGACAGGGTAATTACGAGCAGTACTTC
V: TRBV11-2; D: .; size: .; J: TRBJ1-6; CDR3: CASSLEGERSPLHF; DNA: TGTGCCAGCAGCTTAGAGGGGGAGAGGTCACCCCTCCACTTT
V: TRBV30; D: .; size: .; J: TRBJ2-5; CDR3: CAWSVLGYQETQYF; DNA: TGTGCCTGGAGTGTTCTTGGGTACCAAGAGACCCAGTACTTC
V: TRBV6-1; D: TRBD2; size: once; J: TRBJ2-3; CDR3: CASSHSGAGDTQYF; DNA: TGTGCCAGCAGTCATAGCGGGGCCGGAGATACGCAGTATTTT
V: TRBV4-2; D: .; size: .; J: TRBJ2-3; CDR3: CASSQDRNLGRDTQYF; DNA: TGTGCCAGCAGCCAAGATCGGAACTTAGGCAGAGATACGCAGTATTTT
V: TRBV5-6; D: TRBD2; size: .; J: TRBJ2-3; CDR3: CASSAGLITDTQYF; DNA: TGTGCCAGCAGCGCGGGACTAATCACAGATACGCAGTATTTT
V: TRBV14; D: .; size: .; J: TRBJ1-4; CDR3: CASSLGLEMKLFF; DNA: TGTGCCAGCAGCCTCGGTTTGGAGATGAAACTGTTTTTT
V: TRBV6-6; D: .; size: .; J: TRBJ2-3; CDR3: CASSYGRQNTDTQYF; DNA: TGTGCCAGCAGTTACGGGAGACAGAACACAGATACGCAGTATTTT
V: TRBV19; D: .; size: .; J: TRBJ2-3; CDR3: CASSIEDTQYF; DNA: TGTGCCAGTAGTATAGAAGATACGCAGTATTTT
V: TRBV19; D: .; size: .; J: TRBJ1-2; CDR3: CASSPSGPRLYGYTF; DNA: TGTGCCAGTAGTCCCTCGGGGCCAAGGTTGTATGGCTACACCTTC
V: TRBV7-2; D: .; size: .; J: TRBJ1-6; CDR3: CASSPRISPLHF; DNA: TGTGCCAGCAGTCCTCGTATTTCACCCCTCCACTTT
V: TRBV30; D: TRBD2; size: .; J: TRBJ2-5; CDR3: CAWSRKGLAGPGAQYF; DNA: TGTGCCTGGAGCCGAAAAGGACTAGCGGGCCCGGGGGCCCAGTACTTC
V: TRBV7-3; D: TRBD1; size: .; J: TRBJ1-5; CDR3: CASSLGQGQFGNQPQHF; DNA: TGTGCCAGCAGCTTGGGACAGGGACAGTTTGGCAATCAGCCCCAGCATTTT
V: TRBV9; D: .; size: once; J: TRBJ2-2; CDR3: CASSVRGTGELFF; DNA: TGTGCCAGCAGCGTAAGGGGCACCGGGGAGCTGTTTTTT
V: TRBV5-1; D: .; size: .; J: TRBJ1-2; CDR3: CASSLDSSLGGYTF; DNA: TGCGCCAGCAGCTTGGATTCCAGCCTAGGCGGCTACACCTTC
V: TRBV11-3; D: .; size: .; J: TRBJ2-2; CDR3: CASSPKRANTGELFF; DNA: TGTGCCAGCAGCCCGAAGAGGGCGAACACCGGGGAGCTGTTTTTT
V: TRBV2; D: .; size: .; J: TRBJ1-6; CDR3: CASSIPTPNSPLHF; DNA: TGTGCCAGCAGTATCCCTACGCCCAATTCACCCCTCCACTTT
V: TRBV6-1; D: .; size: .; J: TRBJ2-2; CDR3: CASSERVGGELFF; DNA: TGTGCCAGCAGTGAAAGGGTGGGCGGGGAGCTGTTTTTT
V: TRBV7-9; D: .; size: .; J: TRBJ1-4; CDR3: CASSFSATNEKLFF; DNA: TGTGCCAGCAGCTTCTCAGCAACTAATGAAAAACTGTTTTTT
V: TRBV19; D: .; size: .; J: TRBJ1-2; CDR3: CASSTTWRATNYGYTF; DNA: TGTGCCAGTAGTACTACATGGAGGGCTACTAACTATGGCTACACCTTC
V: TRBV7-7; D: .; size: .; J: TRBJ2-1; CDR3: CASSLNDRDNEQFF; DNA: TGTGCCAGCAGCTTAAATGACCGGGACAATGAGCAGTTCTTC
V: TRBV30; D: .; size: .; J: TRBJ2-7; CDR3: CAWSVLRDEQYF; DNA: TGTGCCTGGAGTGTACTCAGGGACGAGCAGTACTTC
V: TRBV27; D: .; size: .; J: TRBJ1-3; CDR3: CASSLEGPGRKGNTIYF; DNA: TGTGCCAGCAGTCTAGAAGGTCCAGGAAGGAAGGGAAACACCATATATTTT
V: TRBV7-6; D: .; size: .; J: TRBJ1-3; CDR3: CASRPQSSGNTIYF; DNA: TGTGCCAGCAGACCACAGAGCTCTGGAAACACCATATATTTT
V: TRBV7-9; D: TRBD2; size: .; J: TRBJ2-5; CDR3: CASSLAGRRGRRETQYF; DNA: TGTGCCAGCAGCTTAGCGGGGCGGCGGGGGAGGCGAGAGACCCAGTACTTC
V: TRBV6-8; D: TRBD1; size: .; J: TRBJ1-6; CDR3: CASTGTVNSPLHF; DNA: TGTGCCAGCACCGGGACAGTTAATTCACCCCTCCACTTT
V: TRBV6-1; D: .; size: .; J: TRBJ2-7; CDR3: CASSIQGHEQYF; DNA: TGTGCCAGCAGTATACAGGGTCACGAGCAGTACTTC
V: TRBV19; D: .; size: .; J: TRBJ1-1; CDR3: CASKDQSWAEAFF; DNA: TGTGCCAGCAAGGACCAAAGTTGGGCTGAAGCTTTCTTT
V: TRBV7-2; D: .; size: .; J: TRBJ2-2; CDR3: CASSLAGTTGELFF; DNA: TGTGCCAGCAGCTTAGCGGGGACCACCGGGGAGCTGTTTTTT
V: TRBV4-1; D: TRBD1; size: .; J: TRBJ1-6; CDR3: CASSQAGQEVSPLHF; DNA: TGCGCCAGCAGCCAAGCGGGACAGGAGGTTTCACCCCTCCACTTT
V: TRBV6-1; D: TRBD1; size: few; J: TRBJ1-5; CDR3: CASSEGPGQGFLGAQHF; DNA: TGTGCCAGCAGTGAAGGGCCGGGACAGGGGTTCCTAGGGGCCCAGCATTTT
V: TRBV5-4; D: .; size: .; J: TRBJ2-5; CDR3: CASSPEHYGGGRETQYF; DNA: TGTGCCAGCAGCCCGGAGCACTATGGTGGGGGCAGGGAGACCCAGTACTTC
V: TRBV5-1; D: .; size: .; J: TRBJ2-4; CDR3: CASSLEGVHNIQYF; DNA: TGCGCCAGCAGCTTGGAGGGGGTCCATAACATTCAGTACTTC
V: TRBV11-2; D: TRBD2; size: .; J: TRBJ2-2; CDR3: CASSFRGRGSANTGELFF; DNA: TGTGCCAGCAGCTTTCGAGGGCGGGGGAGCGCGAACACCGGGGAGCTGTTTTTT
V: TRBV6-6; D: TRBD1; size: .; J: TRBJ2-1; CDR3: CASSLGTGDYNEQFF; DNA: TGTGCCAGCAGCCTCGGGACAGGGGACTACAATGAGCAGTTCTTC
V: TRBV10-3; D: TRBD1; size: once; J: TRBJ2-1; CDR3: CAISEGQDNEQFF; DNA: TGTGCCATCAGTGAAGGACAGGACAATGAGCAGTTCTTC
V: TRBV7-6; D: TRBD1; size: .; J: TRBJ2-5; CDR3: CASSRTHRGREETQYF; DNA: TGTGCCAGCAGCCGAACCCACAGGGGAAGGGAGGAGACCCAGTACTTC
V: TRBV30; D: .; size: medium-sized; J: TRBJ2-7; CDR3: CAWSKGGTRRSYEQYF; DNA: TGTGCCTGGAGTAAGGGAGGGACAAGGAGGTCCTACGAGCAGTACTTC
V: TRBV10-3; D: TRBD1; size: few; J: TRBJ1-1; CDR3: CAISSGTGVNTEAFF; DNA: TGTGCCATCAGTAGTGGGACAGGGGTGAACACTGAAGCTTTCTTT
V: TRBV9; D: TRBD1; size: few; J: TRBJ1-1; CDR3: CASSDRGLNTEAFF; DNA: TGTGCCAGCAGCGACAGGGGATTGAACACTGAAGCTTTCTTT
V: TRBV6-1; D: .; size: .; J: TRBJ2-5; CDR3: CASSERQKTQYF; DNA: TGTGCCAGCAGTGAACGTCAGAAGACCCAGTACTTC
V: TRBV7-2; D: .; size: .; J: TRBJ1-2; CDR3: CASSQERLAAAYTF; DNA: TGTGCCAGCAGCCAAGAGAGGTTGGCGGCGGCTTACACCTTC
V: TRBV10-1; D: .; size: .; J: TRBJ1-1; CDR3: CASSENLNTEAFF; DNA: TGCGCCAGCAGTGAGAATTTGAACACTGAAGCTTTCTTT
V: TRBV19; D: TRBD2; size: .; J: TRBJ2-5; CDR3: CASSFGLAGGETQYF; DNA: TGTGCCAGTAGTTTCGGACTAGCGGGGGGGGAGACCCAGTACTTC